This T cell receptor beta chain was captured by sequencing in a study of OX40 agonist ivuxolimab in advanced cancers. In the study overall: It was ivuxolimab, an agonistic anti-OX40 (CD134) antibody, that patients were treated with.

The method was immunoSEQ multiplex PCR; TCRdb's version includes in-frame clones alone and lacks a portion of them. The sample lists tens of thousands of clones, around nine tenths occurring once. Deletions cut 1 base from V and 3 bases from J, with 8 bases between. Per the germline V gene, CDR1 is SGHRS and CDR2 is YFSETQ. The CDR3 loop spans 13 amino acids. The receptor comes from an adult with an advanced solid tumor such as melanoma, head and neck, liver or kidney cancer. The starting material was CD4+ or CD8+ T cells sorted from blood, obtained in a trial of the OX40 agonist ivuxolimab. The genes are TRBV5-1 and TRBJ2-7; no clear D gene. The CDR3 region is CASSLQSVYEQYF. CDR3 nucleotide sequence: TGCGCCAGCAGCTTGCAATCGGTCTACGAGCAGTACTTC.